Listed below are T cell receptor beta chains from one sample, sequenced in a study of blood T cell repertoires in COVID-19. Clones were read by immunoSEQ multiplex PCR, and TCRdb kept only the in-frame ones, dropping some. The sample contains tens of thousands of clones, over 80% of which appear only once. Sequences were obtained from peripheral blood. Receptor source: a woman in her fifties or sixties with acute or convalescent COVID-19. CDR3s include the opening cysteine and the closing phenylalanine or tryptophan. D genes are given only for firm matches. Clone size appears in some rows only: once, few, many, or a class for an expanded clone.

D: TRBD2
J: TRBJ2-4
size: -
V: TRBV4-1
DNA: TGCGCCAGCAGCCCGGGACTAGCGGGAGGGTTAGCCAAAAACATTCAGTACTTC
CDR3: CASSPGLAGGLAKNIQYF

D: TRBD1
J: TRBJ1-1
size: -
V: TRBV6-5
DNA: TGTGCCAGCAGTTATGAAGGACAGGGCACCGCTTTCTTT
CDR3: CASSYEGQGTAFF

D: -
J: TRBJ1-2
size: few
V: TRBV4-2
DNA: TGTGCCAGCAGCCAAGCCCCGGGGGGGATGGTTGGCTACACCTTC
CDR3: CASSQAPGGMVGYTF

D: -
J: TRBJ1-2
size: -
V: TRBV6-1
DNA: TGTGCCAGCAGTGAATCGCAGGGGTATGGCTACACCTTC
CDR3: CASSESQGYGYTF

D: -
J: TRBJ1-5
size: -
V: TRBV19
DNA: TGTGCCAGTAACGCTCACTTCGGGGGATCCTCTATTAATCAGCCCCAGCATTTT
CDR3: CASNAHFGGSSINQPQHF

D: TRBD1
J: TRBJ1-5
size: -
V: TRBV27
DNA: TGTGCCAGCAGTCCAAGACAGGGGTTTGCAAATCAGCCCCAGCATTTT
CDR3: CASSPRQGFANQPQHF

D: TRBD1
J: TRBJ1-2
size: -
V: TRBV5-1
DNA: TGCGCCAGCAGCTTGGGACAGGGGGATGGCTACACCTTC
CDR3: CASSLGQGDGYTF

D: -
J: TRBJ2-7
size: -
V: TRBV4-1
DNA: TGCGCCAGCAGCCGCGGGCTTGGACTCGTTGCGGAGCAGTACTTC
CDR3: CASSRGLGLVAEQYF

D: TRBD1
J: TRBJ1-4
size: once
V: TRBV6-1
DNA: TGTGCCAGCAGTGAAGAAGGGATGAGGACAGGGCAATGGAAAAAACTGTTTTTT
CDR3: CASSEEGMRTGQWKKLFF

D: TRBD1
J: TRBJ1-1
size: -
V: TRBV5-1
DNA: TGCGCCAGCAGCTTGGATACAGGGGGCATGAACACTGAAGCTTTCTTT
CDR3: CASSLDTGGMNTEAFF

D: -
J: TRBJ1-5
size: -
V: TRBV6-2/TRBV6-3
DNA: TGTGCCAGCAGTTACGTCTCCACAGGACAGCCCCAGCATTTT
CDR3: CASSYVSTGQPQHF

D: TRBD1
J: TRBJ2-5
size: -
V: TRBV6-1
DNA: TGTGCCAGCAGTGAAGTCAGCCAGGGGGTGACCCAGTACTTC
CDR3: CASSEVSQGVTQYF

D: TRBD2
J: TRBJ2-3
size: -
V: TRBV27
DNA: TGTGCCAGCAGTTTATGGGGGGGTGCAGATACGCAGTATTTT
CDR3: CASSLWGGADTQYF

D: TRBD1
J: TRBJ1-1
size: -
V: TRBV6-6
DNA: TGTGCCAGCAGTTACCACAACCGGGACAGGGGTGAAGCTTTCTTT
CDR3: CASSYHNRDRGEAFF

D: TRBD2
J: TRBJ2-3
size: -
V: TRBV3-1/TRBV3-2
DNA: TGTGCCAGCAGCCAAGCTTCAGCGGGGGTCCGGAGTAGAGATACGCAGTATTTT
CDR3: CASSQASAGVRSRDTQYF

D: TRBD1
J: TRBJ1-6
size: -
V: TRBV6-5
DNA: TGTGCCAGCAGGATGGGACAGAATTCACCCCTCCACTTT
CDR3: CASRMGQNSPLHF

D: TRBD1
J: TRBJ1-3
size: -
V: TRBV5-4
DNA: TGTGCCAGCAGCGGGGACAGCGGGCTAGACACCATATATTTT
CDR3: CASSGDSGLDTIYF

D: -
J: TRBJ1-6
size: -
V: TRBV27
DNA: TGTGCCAGCAGTTTACAGGGAGGGTTCTCACCCCTCCACTTT
CDR3: CASSLQGGFSPLHF

D: TRBD2
J: TRBJ2-7
size: -
V: TRBV5-4
DNA: TGTGCCAGCAGCACCCCGACTAGCGGGAGGGCCAGCGACGAGCAGTACTTC
CDR3: CASSTPTSGRASDEQYF

D: -
J: TRBJ2-1
size: few
V: TRBV7-2
DNA: TGTGCCAGCAGCTTAGATTCTAGACGGAACTCCTACAATGAGCAGTTCTTC
CDR3: CASSLDSRRNSYNEQFF

D: TRBD1
J: TRBJ1-2
size: -
V: TRBV2
DNA: TGTGCCAGCAGTGGACAGGGGCATGGCTACACCTTC
CDR3: CASSGQGHGYTF

D: TRBD1
J: TRBJ1-4
size: few
V: TRBV7-2
DNA: TGTGCCAGCAGCTTAACCAGGGGGATCAATGAAAAACTGTTTTTT
CDR3: CASSLTRGINEKLFF

D: -
J: TRBJ1-4
size: -
V: TRBV6-5
DNA: TGTGCCAGCAGTCCCCGTAAGCACAATGAAAAACTGTTTTTT
CDR3: CASSPRKHNEKLFF

D: TRBD2
J: TRBJ2-1
size: once
V: TRBV19
DNA: TGTGCCAGTAGTCCTTATGCTAGCGGTTACTACAATGAGCAGTTCTTC
CDR3: CASSPYASGYYNEQFF

D: TRBD1
J: TRBJ1-1
size: -
V: TRBV27
DNA: TGTGCCAGCAGTTCTTCCCGACAGGGGGCGACGACTGAAGCTTTCTTT
CDR3: CASSSSRQGATTEAFF

D: TRBD2
J: TRBJ2-3
size: -
V: TRBV24-1
DNA: TGTGCCACCAGTGACCCGGGACTAGCGGGAGGTAGTGCTAGCACAGATACGCAGTATTTT
CDR3: CATSDPGLAGGSASTDTQYF

D: TRBD1
J: TRBJ2-3
size: -
V: TRBV4-1
DNA: TGCGCCAGCAGCCTATCGGGACAGGGGTACACAGATACGCAGTATTTT
CDR3: CASSLSGQGYTDTQYF

D: TRBD2
J: TRBJ2-1
size: -
V: TRBV5-1
DNA: TGCGCCAGCAGCTTGGAAGGACTAGCTGTCTCGAATGAGCAGTTCTTC
CDR3: CASSLEGLAVSNEQFF

D: TRBD1
J: TRBJ2-2
size: few
V: TRBV2
DNA: TGTGCCAGCAGCGACCAGGGGGCGGTGGGGGAGCTGTTTTTT
CDR3: CASSDQGAVGELFF

D: TRBD2
J: TRBJ2-1
size: -
V: TRBV7-3
DNA: TGTGCCAGCAGCCAGACGCCGACTAGCGGGAGGACCGGTGAGCAGTTCTTC
CDR3: CASSQTPTSGRTGEQFF

D: -
J: TRBJ2-2
size: -
V: TRBV7-8
DNA: TGTGCCAGCAGCTCCCGGGACTCAACGAACACCGGGGAGCTGTTTTTT
CDR3: CASSSRDSTNTGELFF

D: TRBD2
J: TRBJ2-3
size: few
V: TRBV11-2
DNA: TGTGCCAGCAAGCAGGGGCGGGAGGGCGATACGCAGTATTTT
CDR3: CASKQGREGDTQYF

D: -
J: TRBJ2-1
size: -
V: TRBV7-8
DNA: TGTGCCAGCAGTTTCGGACTAACGAGCAATGAGCAGTTCTTC
CDR3: CASSFGLTSNEQFF

D: -
J: TRBJ2-2
size: once
V: TRBV18
DNA: TGTGCCAGCTCACCGACAGGAAACACCGGGGAGCTGTTTTTT
CDR3: CASSPTGNTGELFF

D: TRBD1
J: TRBJ1-2
size: few
V: TRBV28
DNA: TGTGCCAGCAGTTCCCGGGGGACAGGCCGCCGGGGCTATGGCTACACCTTC
CDR3: CASSSRGTGRRGYGYTF

D: -
J: TRBJ2-5
size: -
V: TRBV5-1
DNA: TGCGCCAGCAGCGCCACTACAGGGAAAGAGACCCAGTACTTC
CDR3: CASSATTGKETQYF

D: -
J: TRBJ1-6
size: -
V: TRBV4-1
DNA: TGCGCCAGCAGCCAAACAACCCAGGGGTACTATTCACCCCTCCACTTT
CDR3: CASSQTTQGYYSPLHF

D: TRBD2
J: TRBJ2-1
size: -
V: TRBV5-1
DNA: TGCGCCAGCAGCTTGGTAGTCGGGAGGGGTTCCTACAATGAGCAGTTCTTC
CDR3: CASSLVVGRGSYNEQFF

D: TRBD1
J: TRBJ1-4
size: -
V: TRBV6-5
DNA: TGTGCCAGCACCAGGGGGCAAAGGACTAATGAAAAACTGTTTTTT
CDR3: CASTRGQRTNEKLFF

D: TRBD1
J: TRBJ1-4
size: -
V: TRBV10-2
DNA: TGCGCCAGCAGGGACACAGGGGCACCTAATGAAAAACTGTTTTTT
CDR3: CASRDTGAPNEKLFF

D: -
J: TRBJ1-1
size: -
V: TRBV15
DNA: TGTGCCACCAGCAAGACAGTGAACACTGAAGCTTTCTTT
CDR3: CATSKTVNTEAFF

D: -
J: TRBJ2-1
size: -
V: TRBV2
DNA: TGTGCCACCTCTGGACAGTTCTACAATGAGCAGTTCTTC
CDR3: CATSGQFYNEQFF

D: TRBD1
J: TRBJ1-5
size: -
V: TRBV24-1
DNA: TGTGCCACCAGTGATGGTGGACAGGGAGAAAATCAGCCCCAGCATTTT
CDR3: CATSDGGQGENQPQHF

D: -
J: TRBJ2-7
size: -
V: TRBV7-2
DNA: TGTGCCAGCAGCTTAGCATCATCAGGCCGTAGCGAGCAGTACTTC
CDR3: CASSLASSGRSEQYF

D: TRBD1
J: TRBJ1-5
size: -
V: TRBV2
DNA: TGTGCCAGCAGTGCGGACAGGGGGCTAAATCAGCCCCAGCATTTT
CDR3: CASSADRGLNQPQHF

D: -
J: TRBJ2-2
size: -
V: TRBV3-1/TRBV3-2
DNA: TGTGCCAGCAGCCAAGTATCTACTTCTGGGGAGCTGTTTTTT
CDR3: CASSQVSTSGELFF

D: -
J: TRBJ1-1
size: -
V: TRBV5-1
DNA: TGCGCCAGCAGCTTGGGATCGGGTTTGAACACTGAAGCTTTCTTT
CDR3: CASSLGSGLNTEAFF

D: TRBD2
J: TRBJ2-1
size: -
V: TRBV6-7
DNA: TGTGCCAGCAGTTTAGGGACTAGCGGGGGGTACAATGAGCAGTTCTTC
CDR3: CASSLGTSGGYNEQFF

D: -
J: TRBJ1-2
size: -
V: TRBV4-1
DNA: TGCGCCAGCAGCCAAGATGATCGCGGGGGCTATGGCTACACCTTC
CDR3: CASSQDDRGGYGYTF

D: TRBD2
J: TRBJ2-2
size: -
V: TRBV7-2
DNA: TGTGCCAGCCCTGGGACGGCCAGCGGGGACGCGAACACCGGGGAGCTGTTTTTT
CDR3: CASPGTASGDANTGELFF

D: -
J: TRBJ1-1
size: -
V: TRBV6-5
DNA: TGTGCCAGCAGGGGACAAGGGGCTGGCACTGAAGCTTTCTTT
CDR3: CASRGQGAGTEAFF

D: TRBD1
J: TRBJ2-5
size: -
V: TRBV6-5
DNA: TGTGCCAGCAGTCAGGGACAGGGGATCGCCCAGTACTTC
CDR3: CASSQGQGIAQYF

D: -
J: TRBJ2-7
size: -
V: TRBV15
DNA: TGTGCCACCAGCAGAGATACAGGTACCTACGAGCAGTACTTC
CDR3: CATSRDTGTYEQYF

D: -
J: TRBJ1-4
size: -
V: TRBV24-1
DNA: TGTGCCACCAGTGCTGGGCAGGGGAACGAAAAACTGTTTTTT
CDR3: CATSAGQGNEKLFF